This entry concerns a single T cell receptor (beta chain). The sample originates from a study of T cell responses to AZD1222 COVID-19 vaccine. There are 13 residues in the CDR3. In germline, CDR1 is PRHDT, CDR2 FYEKMQ (reference sequence). V lost 5 bases and J lost 8, with 12 bases in between. Produced via immunoSEQ multiplex PCR; TCRdb's table is partial and in-frame only. The sample shows roughly 77,000 clones, 88% of them seen only once. This sequence joins TRBV13 and TRBJ2-2; D remains unclear. The TCR comes from an adult in good health. Sequenced material: peripheral blood, taken on day 0 of MenACWY control vaccination. The CDR3 DNA follows: TGTGCCAGCAGCCCCCTTTTGATGGGGGAGCTGTTTTTT. It codes for CASSPLLMGELFF.